The 18 T cell receptor beta chains given below trace back to one sample, sequenced in a study of T cell responses to AZD1222 COVID-19 vaccine. Sequencing used immunoSEQ multiplex PCR; TCRdb keeps in-frame clones, though not all of them. The sample carries about 93,000 clones, about 90% recorded once. The input for sequencing was peripheral blood, taken on day 0 of MenACWY control vaccination. The receptors come from an adult in good health.

The CDR3 loop reads CASSQDLGRYYGYTF. CDR3 in DNA: TGCGCCAGCAGCCAAGATCTAGGCAGGTACTATGGCTACACCTTC. The rearrangement joins TRBV4-1 to TRBJ1-2; D unclear. The CDR3 is 15 residues long. V gave up 0 bases and J gave up 3 bases, with 11 bases separating them. CDR1 is MGHRA, CDR2 YSYEKL, per germline.

The V call is TRBV6-6, the J call TRBJ2-7, with 9 bases lining up with TRBD2. Germline CDR1 MNHNY, CDR2 SVGAGI (reference sequence). CDR3 length equals 15 residues. J lost 1 base, V lost 2 bases, and 3 bases had no gene match. CDR3 bases: TGTGCCAGCAGTTACCGGCTAGCGGGGTCCTACGAGCAGTACTTC. Translated: CASSYRLAGSYEQYF.

This chain links TRBV5-4 with TRBJ2-6; unclear D gene. CDR1 SGHNT and CDR2 YYREEE come from the germline V gene (reference sequence). Trimming cost V 2 bases and J 0 bases, with 6 bases left between them. This CDR3 comprises 15 residues. The CDR3 DNA sequence: TGTGCCAGCAGCTTACAGATCTCTGGGGCCAACGTCCTGACTTTC. The encoded protein is CASSLQISGANVLTF.

This chain uses TRBV19 with TRBJ1-2; TRBD1 matches at 7 bases. The CDR3 contains 13 residues. V lost 5 bases and J lost 4; bases outside the gene matches: 4. The V gene's germline CDR1 is LNHDA and CDR2 SQIVND (reference sequence). The DNA for the CDR3 is TGTGCCAGTAGTTTAGGGACAGTCTATGGCTACACCTTC. Its protein product is CASSLGTVYGYTF.

This clone was seen repeatedly, ten times or more. CDR3 sequence reads: CASSRSSYNSPLHF. DNA for the CDR3: TGTGCCAGTAGTCGCAGCTCCTATAATTCACCCCTCCACTTT. This chain connects TRBV19 to TRBJ1-6; D is uncertain. Germline assignment: CDR1 LNHDA and CDR2 SQIVND (reference sequence). Trimming removed 5 bases from V and 0 bases from J, with 5 bases in between. The CDR3 is made up of 14 amino acids. Drawing the rest from reference TRBV19 and TRBJ1-6, the complete variable domain is DGGITQSPKYLFRKEGQNVTLSCEQNLNHDAMYWYRQDPGQGLRLIYYSQIVNDFQKGDIAEGYSVSREKKESFPLTVTSAQKNPTAFYLCASSRSSYNSPLHFGNGTRLTVT.

The chain couples TRBV13 to TRBJ2-2; the D is unclear. V gave up 0 bases and J gave up 4 bases, with 9 bases separating them. Germline-derived CDR1 and CDR2 are PRHDT and FYEKMQ (reference sequence). This CDR3 is 15 amino acids long. DNA for the CDR3: TGTGCCAGCAGCTTAGGGTCAGTAGGCACCGGGGAGCTGTTTTTT. Its protein is CASSLGSVGTGELFF.

This chain joins TRBV19 and TRBJ1-5; 7 nucleotides line up with TRBD1. The CDR3 totals 14 residues. The germline CDR1 and CDR2 sequences are LNHDA and SQIVND (reference sequence). V dropped 7 bases and J dropped 5; count of bases not matched to a gene: 8. The CDR3 DNA sequence: TGTGCCAGTACCCCGCTCAGGGGGGATCAGCCCCAGCATTTT. Translated, it gives CASTPLRGDQPQHF.

The V and J genes are TRBV28 and TRBJ2-5; 8 bases map to TRBD1. The junction had 3 bases not matched to a gene; V was cut back by 2 bases and J by 4 bases. This CDR3 contains 14 residues. Germline V gives CDR1 MDHEN, CDR2 SYDVKM. CDR3 amino acids: CASSLAGGPETQYF. Here the CDR3 DNA reads TGTGCCAGCAGTTTAGCAGGGGGCCCAGAGACCCAGTACTTC.

The chain employs TRBV6-5 and TRBJ2-7; 9 nucleotides match TRBD2. The CDR3 spans 14 residues. The junction had 10 bases not matched to a gene; V was cut back by 9 bases and J by 4 bases. In germline, CDR1 is MNHEY, CDR2 SVGAGI. This CDR3 is CASSGGHGGYEQYF. DNA for the CDR3: TGTGCCAGTAGCGGGGGCCACGGCGGATACGAGCAGTACTTC.

This clone was seen a single time. The chain carries TRBV5-1 and TRBJ2-7; tentatively, D is TRBD1 or TRBD2 (5 bases each). The germline CDR1 and CDR2 sequences are SGHRS and YFSETQ. Trimming shortened V by 5 bases and J by 6 bases, and 15 bases separated the two germline ends. CDR3 size: 13 residues. CDR3 loop: CASRTEQDSEQYF. The CDR3 region has the DNA TGCGCCAGCAGAACTGAACAGGACTCCGAGCAGTACTTC.

The V gene is TRBV9, the J gene TRBJ2-2, with a weak D call TRBD1 (5 bases). The CDR3 consists of 15 residues. Trimming took off 0 bases at V and 4 bases at J, with 10 bases between the two ends. In germline, CDR1 is SGDLS, CDR2 YYNGEE. CDR3 loop: CASSVARGGTGELFF. The CDR3 DNA follows: TGTGCCAGCAGCGTAGCAAGGGGTGGCACCGGGGAGCTGTTTTTT.

The V and J genes are TRBV9 and TRBJ2-7, with unresolved D. V lost 1 base, J lost 6 bases, and 14 bases lay in between. The CDR3 is 14 residues long. Per the germline V gene, CDR1 is SGDLS and CDR2 is YYNGEE. The CDR3 DNA is TGTGCCAGCAGCGTATCCTCCCTGGACGGCGAGCAGTACTTC. It is translated as CASSVSSLDGEQYF.

The rearrangement uses TRBV7-9 and TRBJ2-5; 9 bases match TRBD1. Losses at the gene ends were 1 base for V and 6 bases for J; bases not matched to a gene: 6. The CDR3 sequence is 15 residues long. Germline-derived CDR1 and CDR2 are SEHNR and FQNEAQ (reference sequence). The CDR3 reads CASSLGRGQGKTQYF. The CDR3 DNA reads as TGTGCCAGCAGCTTAGGCAGGGGACAGGGCAAGACCCAGTACTTC.

The gene calls are TRBV7-9 and TRBJ1-3; D possibly corresponds to TRBD1 (5 bases). V was clipped by 4 bases and J by 3 bases, with 16 bases between them. Germline V gives CDR1 SEHNR, CDR2 FQNEAQ (reference sequence). The CDR3 is 16 residues long. The CDR3 nucleotides read TGTGCCAGCAGCTACCAAGCCGGGACGGGTGGAAACACCATATATTTT. It encodes CASSYQAGTGGNTIYF.

The rearrangement links TRBV6-5 to TRBJ1-6, with a possible D match to TRBD1 (6 bases). Trimming took off 7 bases at V and 7 bases at J, with 11 bases between the two ends. This CDR3 contains 13 residues. The germline V gene has CDR1 MNHEY and CDR2 SVGAGI. The CDR3 is CASNTGWNSPLHF. In nucleotides, the CDR3 is TGTGCCAGCAATACAGGGTGGAATTCACCCCTCCACTTT.

The chain couples TRBV7-8 to TRBJ2-5; possible D gene TRBD2, 6 bases. The CDR3 is 16 amino acids. V lost 2 bases and J lost 2, with 15 bases in between. Germline CDR1 SGHVS, CDR2 FQNEAQ. CDR3 in amino acids: CASSLNERGLQETQYF. CDR3 in DNA: TGTGCCAGCAGCTTAAACGAGAGGGGACTTCAAGAGACCCAGTACTTC.

The chain recombines TRBV6-5 with TRBJ1-1; TRBD1 aligns across 10 bases. This CDR3 contains 13 residues. V dropped 4 bases and J dropped 4; count of bases not matched to a gene: 0. In germline, CDR1 is MNHEY, CDR2 SVGAGI. CDR3 sequence (DNA): TGTGCCAGCAGTTGGACAGGGGGCACTGAAGCTTTCTTT. Encoded protein: CASSWTGGTEAFF.

This chain uses TRBV9 with TRBJ2-1, with a weak D call TRBD1 (5 bases). This CDR3 has 13 amino acids. The germline V gene encodes CDR1 SGDLS and CDR2 YYNGEE. Trimming shortened V by 0 bases and J by 6 bases, and 7 bases separated the two germline ends. This CDR3 reads CASSVEGVNEQFF. The CDR3 bases are TGTGCCAGCAGCGTAGAAGGGGTCAATGAGCAGTTCTTC. Based on the CDR3 plus reference TRBV9 and TRBJ2-1, the full variable domain is DSGVTQTPKHLITATGQRVTLRCSPRSGDLSVYWYQQSLDQGLQFLIQYYNGEERAKGNILERFSAQQFPDLHSELNLSSLELGDSALYFCASSVEGVNEQFFGPGTRLTVL.